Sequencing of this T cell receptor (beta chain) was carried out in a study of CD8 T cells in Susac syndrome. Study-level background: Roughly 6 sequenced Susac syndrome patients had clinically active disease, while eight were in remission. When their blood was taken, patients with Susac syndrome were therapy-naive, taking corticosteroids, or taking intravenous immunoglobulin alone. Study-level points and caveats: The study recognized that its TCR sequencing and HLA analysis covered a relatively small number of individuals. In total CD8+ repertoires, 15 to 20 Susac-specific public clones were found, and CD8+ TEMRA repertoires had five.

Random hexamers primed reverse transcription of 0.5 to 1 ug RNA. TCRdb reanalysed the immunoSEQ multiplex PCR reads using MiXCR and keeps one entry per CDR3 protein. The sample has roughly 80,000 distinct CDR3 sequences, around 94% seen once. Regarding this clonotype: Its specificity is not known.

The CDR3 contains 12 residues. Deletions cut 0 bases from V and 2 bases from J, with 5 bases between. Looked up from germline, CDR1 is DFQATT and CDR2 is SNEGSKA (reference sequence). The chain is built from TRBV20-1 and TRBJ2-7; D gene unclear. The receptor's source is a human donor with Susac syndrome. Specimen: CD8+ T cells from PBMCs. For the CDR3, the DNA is TGCAGTGCTAGAGATCTGACCTACGAGCAGTACTTC. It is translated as CSARDLTYEQYF.